This entry lists 14 T cell receptor beta chains sequenced from one sample in a study of cytotoxic CD8 clonotypes in ibrutinib-treated CLL. Profiled with immunoSEQ multiplex PCR; TCRdb holds only in-frame clones, not every one. Of 60,000 or so clones in the sample, less than 60% were seen once. This specimen consisted of PBMCs, obtained after 12 months of ibrutinib treatment. The receptors were gathered from a human donor with chronic lymphocytic leukemia.

Notes on this clone: Other DNA sequences in the same sample also yield this CDR3. The chain joins TRBV5-4 to TRBJ2-5; D is unclear. Germline V CDR1 and CDR2: SGHNT, YYREEE (reference sequence). The CDR3 loop spans 12 amino acids. Trimming pared 4 bases from V and 5 bases from J, leaving 9 bases between. For the CDR3, the DNA is TGTGCCAGCAGCCTAGAGTATGAGACCCAGTACTTC. Protein product: CASSLEYETQYF.

This clone has more than one count but fewer than ten. The V call is TRBV19, the J call TRBJ2-1, with D possibly being TRBD1 or TRBD2 (5 bases each). V shed 7 bases and J shed 12 bases, with 22 bases lying between them. CDR1 LNHDA and CDR2 SQIVND come from the germline V gene (reference sequence). CDR3 length: 14 amino acids. CDR3 DNA sequence: TGTGCCAGTAAGGAGGCCTCGAGGGGTATGGGGCAGTTCTTC. It encodes CASKEASRGMGQFF.

This chain uses TRBV5-4 with TRBJ1-2, with D maybe TRBD1 (5 bases). The CDR3 loop spans 14 amino acids. Trimming took 3 bases from V and 6 from J, leaving 15 bases between them. Germline V gene sequence: CDR1 SGHNT, CDR2 YYREEE (reference sequence). CDR3 DNA: TGTGCCAGCAGCTGGAACGCGGGGGTGGATGGCTACACCTTC. Encoded protein: CASSWNAGVDGYTF. Combining the CDR3 with reference TRBV5-4 and TRBJ1-2 gives the whole variable domain ETGVTQSPTHLIKTRGQQVTLRCSSQSGHNTVSWYQQALGQGPQFIFQYYREEENGRGNFPPRFSGLQFPNYSSELNVNALELDDSALYLCASSWNAGVDGYTFGSGTRLTVV.

This clone has a handful of counts. V is TRBV18 and J is TRBJ2-5, with 7 nucleotides matching TRBD1. This CDR3 is built from 14 residues. J was trimmed by 4 bases and V by 1 base; bases with no gene match: 3. The germline V gene encodes CDR1 KGHSH and CDR2 LQKENI. The CDR3 region is CASSPQRGRETQYF. The DNA of the CDR3 is TGTGCCAGCTCACCACAAAGGGGGCGAGAGACCCAGTACTTC.

This clone was picked up a small number of times. J is TRBJ1-5 and V is TRBV7-9, with D unclear. In germline, CDR1 is SEHNR, CDR2 FQNEAQ (reference sequence). V lost 6 bases and J lost 0, with 9 bases in between. The length of the CDR3 is 14 residues. Written as DNA, the CDR3 is TGTGCCAGCAGTGAGCGTAGTAGCAATCAGCCCCAGCATTTT. This sequence encodes CASSERSSNQPQHF.

The chain recombines TRBV28 with TRBJ2-5; 8 bases map to TRBD2. V was pared by 1 base and J by 0 bases, with 1 base of the junction left unmatched. Germline V gives CDR1 MDHEN, CDR2 SYDVKM. The CDR3 is 15 amino acids. CDR3 loop: CASSLSGGNQETQYF. The CDR3 DNA is TGTGCCAGCAGTTTATCGGGAGGGAACCAAGAGACCCAGTACTTC.

This clone was seen ten or more times. This chain uses TRBV5-1 with TRBJ1-1; maybe TRBD1 (5 bases). The V end was cut by 5 bases, the J end by 0 bases, with 17 bases between. The CDR3 is made up of 16 amino acids. Germline values: CDR1 SGHRS, CDR2 YFSETQ. The CDR3 protein is CASSFPNGALNTEAFF. The CDR3 DNA sequence: TGCGCCAGCAGTTTTCCCAATGGGGCTCTGAACACTGAAGCTTTCTTT. Full variable domain (outside the CDR3, taken from reference TRBV5-1 and TRBJ1-1): KAGVTQTPRYLIKTRGQQVTLSCSPISGHRSVSWYQQTPGQGLQFLFEYFSETQRNKGNFPGRFSGRQFSNSRSEMNVSTLELGDSALYLCASSFPNGALNTEAFFGQGTRLTVV.

The chain has TRBV7-9 and TRBJ1-2, with D unclear. This CDR3 is 16 amino acids long. V was shortened by 5 bases and J by 0 bases, with 16 bases between the two germline ends. Germline V gene sequence: CDR1 SEHNR, CDR2 FQNEAQ (reference sequence). The CDR3 DNA sequence: TGTGCCAGCAGCCCCGTCGGCTTAGGATCTAACTATGGCTACACCTTC. Translating it yields CASSPVGLGSNYGYTF.

The chain links TRBV7-8 to TRBJ2-7; a possible D gene is TRBD1 (6 bases). Germline V lookup: CDR1 SGHVS, CDR2 FQNEAQ. This CDR3 is built from 14 residues. The V end lost 5 bases, the J end lost 3 bases, and 14 bases lay between the germline ends. This CDR3 is CASSPMGHYYEQYV. The CDR3 region has the DNA TGTGCCAGCAGCCCTATGGGACACTACTACGAGCAGTACGTC.

The chain recombines TRBV29-1 with TRBJ2-1, with D perhaps TRBD1 (5 bases). Germline CDR1 SQVTM, CDR2 ANQGSEA. This CDR3 region has 11 residues. Trimming stripped 2 bases from V and 15 bases from J, with 14 bases between. CDR3 loop: CSVESQGGAFF. The CDR3, as DNA: TGCAGCGTTGAAAGTCAGGGTGGAGCGTTCTTC.

The chain has TRBV5-4 and TRBJ1-4, with TRBD1 identical over 9 bases. This CDR3 is built from 15 residues. V gave up 3 bases and J gave up 5 bases; unmatched junction bases: 5. CDR1 is SGHNT, CDR2 YYREEE, per germline (reference sequence). The CDR3 protein is CASSSPGTGNEKLFF. CDR3 DNA sequence: TGTGCCAGCAGCTCCCCCGGGACAGGGAATGAAAAACTGTTTTTT.

The chain combines TRBV5-1 with TRBJ2-7, with 8 positions matching TRBD2. V was pared by 0 bases and J by 0 bases, with 11 bases of the junction left unmatched. The CDR3 runs 18 residues. Germline V gives CDR1 SGHRS, CDR2 YFSETQ. The CDR3 sequence: CASSLVSLGAGGSYEQYF. For the CDR3, the DNA is TGCGCCAGCAGCTTGGTGAGTTTGGGGGCGGGAGGCTCCTACGAGCAGTACTTC.

This chain links TRBV7-2 with TRBJ2-7; TRBD2 might be the D (5 bases). CDR3 size: 12 residues. Germline-derived CDR1 and CDR2 are SGHTA and FQGNSA. V gave up 5 bases and J gave up 3 bases, with 8 bases separating them. CDR3 coding DNA: TGTGCCAGCAGCACCGAGGGCTACGAGCAGTACTTC. Amino acids: CASSTEGYEQYF.

The V and J genes are TRBV6-5 and TRBJ2-7; D may be TRBD2 (6 bases). Germline V gives CDR1 MNHEY, CDR2 SVGAGI. Trimming took off 11 bases at V and 0 bases at J, with 20 bases between the two ends. The CDR3 contains 15 residues. The CDR3 sequence is CASSRKKGGSYEQYV. As DNA, the CDR3 is TGTGCCTCTTCTCGTAAGAAGGGAGGCTCCTACGAGCAGTACGTC.